The 30 T cell receptor beta chains listed next were all sequenced from one sample in a study of blood T cell repertoires in COVID-19 (dated by TCRdb to the early 2020s). The library was built by means of the immunoSEQ multiplex PCR assay. As stored in TCRdb, this immuneACCESS dataset retains in-frame rearrangements with V and J assigned. A fraction of the clones does not appear; measured against another copy, unresolved V genes explain less than half of the discrepancy, and the remainder lacks a known reason. For this sample there are fewer than 85,000 clones; about three quarters appear just once. Approximately 34% of the sample lies in the top ten. The sample was peripheral blood. The origin of the receptors is a woman in her sixties or seventies with acute or convalescent COVID-19.

The chain recombines TRBV4-1 with TRBJ1-5, with unresolved D. V dropped 4 bases and J dropped 4 bases, with 26 bases sitting between them. Germline V lookup: CDR1 MGHRA, CDR2 YSYEKL. This CDR3 has 19 residues. The CDR3 here is CASSPLREGQDYGNQPQHF. The CDR3 region has the DNA TGCGCCAGCAGCCCCCTACGGGAAGGCCAGGACTATGGTAATCAGCCCCAGCATTTT.

The chain employs TRBV7-2 and TRBJ1-1; 7 nucleotides agree with TRBD1. CDR3 length: 15 amino acids. The trim removed 5 bases at V and 1 base at J, leaving 7 bases unmatched. Germline V gene lookup returns CDR1 SGHTA and CDR2 FQGNSA. Here the CDR3 DNA reads TGTGCCAGCAGCACCCGGACAGGAGGGAACACTGAAGCTTTCTTT. Translating it yields CASSTRTGGNTEAFF.

The rearrangement joins TRBV19 to TRBJ1-2; 7 positions match TRBD1. Trimming took 6 bases from V and 4 from J; bases not matched to a gene: 8. Germline lookup yields CDR1 LNHDA and CDR2 SQIVND (reference sequence). This CDR3 has 14 residues. The CDR3 coding sequence is TGTGCCAGTAGGGGGCAGGGGGACCTCTATGGCTACACCTTC. Amino acid sequence: CASRGQGDLYGYTF.

The V and J genes are TRBV5-1 and TRBJ1-6; D gene unclear. Looked up from germline, CDR1 is SGHRS and CDR2 is YFSETQ. The germline V and J ends were trimmed by 3 bases and 10 bases, with 23 bases remaining between them. The CDR3 is 17 amino acids. The DNA for the CDR3 is TGCGCCAGCAGCTCCGGAGATGTCCTGCGATATCGGTCACCCCTCCACTTT. Protein sequence: CASSSGDVLRYRSPLHF.

V is TRBV12-3 or TRBV12-4 and J is TRBJ1-1; tentative D call: TRBD1 (5 bases). V lost 6 bases and J 4 bases, leaving 12 bases between the germline ends. The CDR3 spans 13 residues. CDR3 loop: CASSKTGGTEAFF. The CDR3 region has the DNA TGTGCCAGCAGCAAGACGGGGGGCACTGAAGCTTTCTTT.

V is TRBV6-5 and J is TRBJ1-6; D may be TRBD1 (5 bases). The germline gives CDR1 MNHEY, CDR2 SVGAGI. V gave up 5 bases and J gave up 8 bases, with 16 bases separating them. The CDR3 consists of 15 residues. CDR3 loop: CASSRGGALDSPLHF. In DNA form, the CDR3 reads TGTGCCAGCAGTCGAGGAGGGGCCCTCGATTCACCCCTCCACTTT.

Worth noting for this clone: An end of the junction does not agree with germline; a read error may underlie this. The V and J genes are TRBV12-3 or TRBV12-4 and TRBJ1-2, with 7 bases aligning to TRBD1. This CDR3 is built from 13 residues. The CDR3 is CASSLGGLYGYTF. The CDR3, as DNA: TGTGCCAGCAGCTTAGGGGGCCTCTATGGCTACACCTTC.

V gene TRBV6-5 combines with J gene TRBJ2-2; perhaps TRBD2 as D (5 bases). Trimming pared 6 bases from V and 5 bases from J, leaving 13 bases between. The germline V gene has CDR1 MNHEY and CDR2 SVGAGI. The CDR3 extends over 14 amino acids. The DNA of the CDR3 is TGTGCCAGCAGAACGAGACGGGAAACCGGGGAGCTGTTTTTT. Protein product: CASRTRRETGELFF.

The genes are TRBV10-1 and TRBJ2-1; 11 bases are shared with TRBD2. The V gene end was trimmed by 5 bases and the J gene end by 9 bases; junction bases not matched to a gene: 9. This CDR3 contains 15 residues. Per the germline V gene, CDR1 is WNHNN and CDR2 is SYGVQD (reference sequence). The CDR3 here is CASSKRLAGQAEQFF. CDR3 nucleotide sequence: TGCGCCAGCAGTAAACGACTAGCGGGACAGGCTGAGCAGTTCTTC.

The chain has TRBV28 and TRBJ2-3; 16 bases map to TRBD2. Trimming at V came to 4 bases and at J to 1 base, leaving 8 bases not matched to a gene. This CDR3 comprises 19 residues. CDR1 is MDHEN, CDR2 SYDVKM, per germline. CDR3 sequence (DNA): TGTGCCAGCAGTTCGGGACTAGCGGGAGGGCCGACGGGCACAGATACGCAGTATTTT. This gives the protein CASSSGLAGGPTGTDTQYF.

J is TRBJ1-5 and V is TRBV6-1; tentatively, D is TRBD1 (5 bases). CDR1 and CDR2 (germline): MNHNS, SASEGT. The CDR3 contains 12 residues. V was clipped by 2 bases and J by 6 bases, with 5 bases between them. This chain's CDR3 is CASSERGQPQHF. CDR3 bases: TGTGCCAGCAGTGAAAGGGGTCAGCCCCAGCATTTT.

The chain links TRBV6-5 to TRBJ2-3, with a tentative D call TRBD2 (6 bases). Germline V gene data show CDR1 as MNHEY and CDR2 as SVGAGI. The germline V and J ends were trimmed by 7 bases and 6 bases, with 14 bases remaining between them. This CDR3 has 13 residues. CDR3 nucleotide sequence: TGTGCCAGCACCCTCCGGGGGTTGGATACGCAGTATTTT. The encoded protein is CASTLRGLDTQYF.

The chain carries TRBV7-2 and TRBJ2-7; 12 bases match TRBD2. V shed 5 bases, J shed 2 bases, and the junction held 7 bases outside the gene matches. Looked up from germline, CDR1 is SGHTA and CDR2 is FQGNSA. The length of the CDR3 is 16 residues. The CDR3 is CASSPSSGGAPYEQYF. The CDR3 nucleotides read TGTGCCAGCAGCCCGTCTAGCGGGGGGGCCCCCTACGAGCAGTACTTC.

The rearrangement uses TRBV6-5 and TRBJ1-2; 8 bases are shared with TRBD1. CDR3 length: 15 amino acids. The J segment lost 5 bases and the V segment lost 6 bases, leaving 11 bases of the junction unmatched. From germline, CDR1 is MNHEY and CDR2 SVGAGI. The CDR3 region is CASRSLDRDIYGYTF. The CDR3 coding sequence is TGTGCCAGCAGGTCACTGGACAGGGATATATATGGCTACACCTTC.

This clone was recorded a few times. The chain joins TRBV6-5 to TRBJ1-1; weak D call: TRBD1 (6 bases). Germline CDR1 reads MNHEY; CDR2 reads SVGAGI. V shed 6 bases and J shed 10 bases, with 12 bases lying between them. The CDR3 has 11 amino acids. The CDR3 sequence is CASSSGERAFF. CDR3 DNA sequence: TGTGCCAGCAGCTCAGGGGAGAGAGCTTTCTTT.

The gene calls are TRBV2 and TRBJ1-5; 7 bases map to TRBD1. Looked up from germline, CDR1 is SNHLY and CDR2 is FYNNEI. The CDR3 length is 14 residues. The J segment lost 8 bases and the V segment lost 4 bases, leaving 8 bases of the junction unmatched. The CDR3 nucleotides read TGTGCCAGCAGTGGGGGACAGTCCGTGGAGCCCCAGCATTTT. Its protein product is CASSGGQSVEPQHF.

The chain uses TRBV7-2 and TRBJ1-2, with D unclear. Germline CDR1 is SGHTA and CDR2 is FQGNSA. The ends were cut back, 3 bases at V and 4 bases at J, with 9 bases in the middle. The CDR3 is 13 residues long. The CDR3, as DNA: TGTGCCAGCAGCTTGGGCGAACGCTATGGCTACACCTTC. Protein: CASSLGERYGYTF.

This rearrangement joins TRBV6-4 to TRBJ2-1, with 10 bases lining up with TRBD2. This CDR3 has 15 residues. Germline CDR1 MRHNA, CDR2 SNTAGT. J gave up 6 bases and V 2 bases, and 4 bases lay outside the gene matches. This CDR3 reads CASSDGIAGGNEQFF. DNA for the CDR3: TGTGCCAGCAGTGACGGGATAGCGGGGGGCAATGAGCAGTTCTTC.

The rearrangement links TRBV7-2 to TRBJ2-7; D might be TRBD1 (6 bases). The germline V and J ends were trimmed by 5 bases and 4 bases, with 18 bases remaining between them. Germline CDR1 is SGHTA and CDR2 is FQGNSA. The CDR3 runs to 15 residues. CDR3: CASSIFARGSYEQYF. CDR3 sequence (DNA): TGTGCCAGCAGCATCTTTGCTAGGGGGTCGTACGAGCAGTACTTC.

The chain is built from TRBV10-2 and TRBJ2-2, with 7 nucleotides matching TRBD2. The CDR3 is 13 amino acids. J was trimmed by 7 bases and V by 7 bases; bases with no gene match: 6. Per the germline V gene, CDR1 is WSHSY and CDR2 is SAAADI. CDR3 DNA: TGCGCCAGCATAGGGACTACGAGCGGGGAGCTGTTTTTT. It yields the protein CASIGTTSGELFF.

The gene calls are TRBV3-1 (or the pseudogene TRBV3-2) and TRBJ1-2, with D perhaps TRBD1 (5 bases). The CDR3 has 14 residues. CDR1 LGHDT and CDR2 YNNKEL come from the germline V gene (reference sequence). Trimming took 2 bases from V and 2 from J, leaving 9 bases between them. The chain's CDR3 is CASSQWGGNYGYTF. In DNA, the CDR3 is TGTGCCAGCAGCCAATGGGGGGGGAACTATGGCTACACCTTC.

The sample holds one count of this clone. The rearrangement joins TRBV7-2 to TRBJ2-2; 8 bases line up with TRBD1. V trimming: 5 bases; J trimming: 0 bases; junction bases outside the gene matches: 8. CDR1 and CDR2 (germline): SGHTA, FQGNSA. The CDR3 is 17 amino acids. CDR3 protein: CASSATGQGPNTGELFF. The CDR3 DNA follows: TGTGCCAGCAGCGCGACCGGACAGGGCCCGAACACCGGGGAGCTGTTTTTT.

J is TRBJ1-1 and V is TRBV5-4; no clear D. V lost 1 base, J lost 5 bases, and 21 bases lay in between. Germline V gives CDR1 SGHNT, CDR2 YYREEE (reference sequence). This CDR3 has 17 amino acids. The CDR3 sequence: CASSLSPFVAQNTEAFF. CDR3 bases: TGTGCCAGCAGCTTGTCCCCGTTCGTGGCCCAGAATACTGAAGCTTTCTTT. The variable domain in full, completed from reference TRBV5-4 and TRBJ1-1, reads ETGVTQSPTHLIKTRGQQVTLRCSSQSGHNTVSWYQQALGQGPQFIFQYYREEENGRGNFPPRFSGLQFPNYSSELNVNALELDDSALYLCASSLSPFVAQNTEAFFGQGTRLTVV.

This clone was seen more than once but under ten times. V usage is TRBV28 and J usage is TRBJ2-7, with TRBD2 identical over 11 bases. CDR1 is MDHEN and CDR2 is SYDVKM in the germline V gene. There are 20 residues in the CDR3. The J segment lost 0 bases and the V segment lost 5 bases, leaving 18 bases of the junction unmatched. The CDR3 loop reads CASSPLQSSGRAWGSYEQYF. The DNA of the CDR3 is TGTGCCAGCAGTCCCCTTCAGAGTAGCGGGAGGGCCTGGGGCTCCTACGAGCAGTACTTC.

The V and J genes are TRBV27 and TRBJ2-2, with 8 bases matching TRBD1. V was pared by 4 bases and J by 5 bases, with 6 bases of the junction left unmatched. From germline, CDR1 is MNHEY and CDR2 SMNVEV (reference sequence). There are 15 residues in the CDR3. CDR3: CASSSQGAVTGELFF. DNA for the CDR3: TGTGCCAGCAGTTCCCAGGGGGCTGTTACCGGGGAGCTGTTTTTT.

This clone was detected once. The chain employs TRBV5-8 and TRBJ1-5; 8 nucleotides agree with TRBD1. This CDR3 has 16 amino acids. V shed 3 bases, J shed 2 bases, and the junction held 7 bases outside the gene matches. Germline assignment: CDR1 SGHTS and CDR2 YDEGEE. The CDR3 loop reads CASSSRTGIGNQPQHF. For the CDR3, the DNA is TGTGCCAGCAGCTCCAGGACAGGGATTGGCAATCAGCCCCAGCATTTT.

V is TRBV9 and J is TRBJ1-1; 10 positions agree with TRBD1. From germline, CDR1 is SGDLS and CDR2 YYNGEE. This CDR3 region has 17 residues. Trimming cost V 4 bases and J 5 bases; bases outside gene matches: 14. Here the CDR3 reads CASSPSPGTGVGTEAFF. For the CDR3, the DNA is TGTGCCAGCAGCCCCAGTCCCGGGACAGGGGTGGGTACTGAAGCTTTCTTT.

The chain carries TRBV29-1 and TRBJ2-3; the D gene is possibly TRBD2 (6 bases). This CDR3 is built from 13 residues. Germline-derived CDR1 and CDR2 are SQVTM and ANQGSEA. Deletions cut 5 bases from V and 5 bases from J, with 14 bases between. CDR3 nucleotide sequence: TGCAGCGTTCGTGGCGGGGCGGGAGATACGCAGTATTTT. As protein: CSVRGGAGDTQYF.

In its sample, this clone was seen a few times. The chain recombines TRBV29-1 with TRBJ2-7, with TRBD1 matching over 11 bases. Germline V CDR1 and CDR2: SQVTM, ANQGSEA. Trimming took 3 bases from V and 3 from J; bases not matched to a gene: 1. The CDR3 is 13 residues long. The DNA for the CDR3 is TGCAGCGTTGAGGGGACAGGGGGCTACGAGCAGTACTTC. It encodes CSVEGTGGYEQYF.

The V gene is TRBV27, the J gene TRBJ2-2; D is perhaps TRBD2 (6 bases). Germline V gene data show CDR1 as MNHEY and CDR2 as SMNVEV (reference sequence). Trimming removed 5 bases at V and 4 bases at J, with 11 bases between. The CDR3 consists of 14 residues. CDR3 DNA sequence: TGTGCCAGCAGTAGGAGGGCAGGCACCGGGGAGCTGTTTTTT. As protein: CASSRRAGTGELFF.